What follows describes a single T cell receptor beta chain. The target antigen is unknown. From germline, CDR1 is LGHNA and CDR2 YNFKEQ. This CDR3 region has 15 residues. cDNA for each sample came from eight separate reactions. From its re-call of the 5' RACE reads, TCRdb lists each CDR3 protein once, without DNA. The sample has 400,000 to 500,000 distinct CDR3 sequences. These data belong to a study of monozygotic twins with inflammatory bowel disease. Overall study results and limits: Healthy co-twins showed greater TCRbeta diversity (inverse Simpson) than IBD patients. Versus healthy twins, IBD patients showed fewer clonotypes shared with others, especially with disease activity.

The draw for each donor consisted of a single 2.5 ml blood sample. The source of this sequence is a human donor with ulcerative colitis or Crohn's disease, or a healthy co-twin of an affected twin (not recorded which). The material sequenced was blood. This chain joins TRBV4-2 and TRBJ2-5; with no DNA, the TCRdb D assignment of TRBD2 cannot be verified. The chain's CDR3 is CASSQDWGPQETQYF.